Below are 4 T cell receptor beta chains sequenced from a single sample in a study of blood T cell repertoires in COVID-19. Only in-frame clones appear in the TCRdb table, and some are missing; sequencing was by immunoSEQ multiplex PCR. Among under 300,000 clones listed, roughly 89% were seen once. The source material was peripheral blood. All receptors derive from a woman in her thirties or forties who had recovered from COVID-19.

The chain has TRBV5-8 and TRBJ2-3; a possible D gene is TRBD2 (6 bases). Germline V gives CDR1 SGHTS, CDR2 YDEGEE. This CDR3 is 13 amino acids long. Trimming cost V 6 bases and J 2 bases, with 10 bases left between them. The CDR3 loop reads CASKGLSTDTQYF. The CDR3 DNA is TGTGCCAGCAAGGGACTTTCCACAGATACGCAGTATTTT.

The chain employs TRBV28 and TRBJ2-4; TRBD1 is a possible D gene (6 bases). There are 16 residues in the CDR3. The germline V and J ends were trimmed by 6 bases and 0 bases, with 15 bases remaining between them. The germline V gene has CDR1 MDHEN and CDR2 SYDVKM. CDR3 bases: TGTGCCAGCAGGGCAGCAGGGGAAATAGCCAAAAACATTCAGTACTTC. This encodes CASRAAGEIAKNIQYF. The full variable domain, with the rest looked up from reference TRBV28 and TRBJ2-4, is DVKVTQSSRYLVKRTGEKVFLECVQDMDHENMFWYRQDPGLGLRLIYFSYDVKMKEKGDIPEGYSVSREKKERFSLILESASTNQTSMYLCASRAAGEIAKNIQYFGAGTRLSVL.

In the case of this clone: At the DNA level, this CDR3 is encoded by other sequences in the same sample as well. The chain employs TRBV6-5 and TRBJ2-1; D is unclear. The CDR3 consists of 11 residues. Per the germline V gene, CDR1 is MNHEY and CDR2 is SVGAGI. The ends were cut back, 8 bases at V and 8 bases at J, with 10 bases in the middle. In nucleotides, the CDR3 is TGTGCCAGCCGGAGTCTCGATGAGCAGTTCTTC. This encodes CASRSLDEQFF.

J is TRBJ2-7 and V is TRBV6-5; 13 bases fit TRBD2. Germline loops: CDR1 MNHEY, CDR2 SVGAGI. The CDR3 consists of 16 residues. Unmatched junction bases numbered 6, after V lost 4 bases and J lost 3 bases. CDR3 sequence: CASSSGLAGAVYEQYF. The DNA of the CDR3 is TGTGCCAGCAGTTCAGGACTAGCGGGAGCCGTCTACGAGCAGTACTTC.